This is a list of T cell receptor beta chains from one sample in a study of CD8 T cells in Susac syndrome. TCRdb re-analysed the immunoSEQ multiplex PCR reads in MiXCR, keeping a single row per CDR3 protein. The data show under 200,000 distinct CDR3 sequences, 95% seen once. Material for sequencing was CD8+ T cells from PBMCs. All receptors come from a human donor with Susac syndrome. The CDR3 runs from the conserved cysteine through the conserved F or W. The D gene is left open where the match is weak. Some rows mark clone size as missing; the rest say once, few, many or name a class of expanded clone.

d_gene: -; j_gene: TRBJ2-7; v_gene: TRBV27; abundance: -; CDR3aa: CASRSPRASSSYEQYF; CDR3nt: TGTGCCAGCAGATCCCCTCGGGCTTCTAGCTCCTACGAGCAGTACTTC
d_gene: -; j_gene: TRBJ1-2; v_gene: TRBV7-3; abundance: -; CDR3aa: CASSLRRGLYGYTF; CDR3nt: TGTGCCAGCAGCTTAAGGCGGGGCCTCTATGGCTACACCTTC
d_gene: -; j_gene: TRBJ1-5; v_gene: TRBV5-6; abundance: -; CDR3aa: CASSLAGIYSNQPQHF; CDR3nt: TGTGCCAGCAGCTTGGCCGGGATTTATAGCAATCAGCCCCAGCATTTT
d_gene: -; j_gene: TRBJ2-5; v_gene: TRBV30; abundance: -; CDR3aa: CAWSVQLHQETQYF; CDR3nt: TGTGCCTGGAGTGTACAACTACATCAAGAGACCCAGTACTTC
d_gene: -; j_gene: TRBJ2-3; v_gene: TRBV9; abundance: -; CDR3aa: CASGAGRTDTQYF; CDR3nt: TGTGCCAGCGGGGCGGGACGCACAGATACGCAGTATTTT
d_gene: -; j_gene: TRBJ1-6; v_gene: TRBV7-9; abundance: once; CDR3aa: CASTQELGDSPLHF; CDR3nt: TGTGCCAGCACCCAGGAGCTCGGGGATTCACCCCTCCACTTT
d_gene: TRBD1; j_gene: TRBJ1-1; v_gene: TRBV27; abundance: -; CDR3aa: CASSRGTGAAEEAFF; CDR3nt: TGTGCCAGCAGTAGGGGGACAGGGGCTGCCGAGGAAGCTTTCTTT
d_gene: -; j_gene: TRBJ2-7; v_gene: TRBV7-8; abundance: -; CDR3aa: CASSLVVGTYEQYF; CDR3nt: TGTGCCAGCAGCTTAGTGGTAGGGACCTACGAGCAGTACTTC
d_gene: -; j_gene: TRBJ1-1; v_gene: TRBV27; abundance: -; CDR3aa: CASSHAGSGTEAFF; CDR3nt: TGTGCCAGCAGTCACGCGGGGAGTGGGACTGAAGCTTTCTTT
d_gene: -; j_gene: TRBJ2-1; v_gene: TRBV14; abundance: -; CDR3aa: CASSQERAVKRYNEQFF; CDR3nt: TGTGCCAGCAGCCAAGAGCGGGCCGTAAAGAGGTACAATGAGCAGTTCTTC
d_gene: TRBD1; j_gene: TRBJ1-2; v_gene: TRBV15; abundance: -; CDR3aa: CATSRTMTGTYGYTF; CDR3nt: TGTGCCACCAGCAGGACGATGACAGGGACCTATGGCTACACCTTC
d_gene: -; j_gene: TRBJ1-4; v_gene: TRBV9; abundance: once; CDR3aa: CASSVGPEGEKLFF; CDR3nt: TGTGCCAGCAGCGTAGGTCCAGAGGGTGAAAAACTGTTTTTT
d_gene: -; j_gene: TRBJ2-2; v_gene: TRBV25-1; abundance: -; CDR3aa: CASQTTTGELFF; CDR3nt: TGTGCCAGCCAGACAACCACCGGGGAGCTGTTTTTT
d_gene: -; j_gene: TRBJ1-5; v_gene: TRBV2; abundance: -; CDR3aa: CASRDRKNQPQHF; CDR3nt: TGTGCCAGCAGGGACAGAAAAAATCAGCCCCAGCATTTT
d_gene: -; j_gene: TRBJ1-2; v_gene: TRBV20-1; abundance: -; CDR3aa: CSASREVYGYTF; CDR3nt: TGCAGTGCTTCCAGGGAGGTTTATGGCTACACCTTC
d_gene: -; j_gene: TRBJ2-5; v_gene: TRBV28; abundance: -; CDR3aa: CASTSTGPETQYF; CDR3nt: TGTGCCAGCACCTCTACGGGGCCGGAGACCCAGTACTTC
d_gene: -; j_gene: TRBJ1-2; v_gene: TRBV25-1; abundance: -; CDR3aa: CASSEEPSRGYTF; CDR3nt: TGTGCCAGCAGTGAAGAGCCCAGTCGGGGCTACACCTTC
d_gene: -; j_gene: TRBJ1-2; v_gene: TRBV21-1; abundance: -; CDR3aa: CASSKEGQGAINYGYTF; CDR3nt: TGTGCCAGCAGCAAAGAGGGACAGGGAGCTATTAACTATGGCTACACCTTC
d_gene: TRBD1; j_gene: TRBJ1-5; v_gene: TRBV30; abundance: -; CDR3aa: CAWSYRGHQPQHF; CDR3nt: TGTGCCTGGAGTTACAGGGGGCACCAGCCCCAGCATTTT
d_gene: -; j_gene: TRBJ2-1; v_gene: TRBV20-1; abundance: -; CDR3aa: CSAREEFLIF; CDR3nt: TGCAGTGCTAGAGAGGAGTTCCTCATCTTC
d_gene: -; j_gene: TRBJ2-7; v_gene: TRBV5-8; abundance: -; CDR3aa: CASSLLPSAYEQYF; CDR3nt: TGTGCCAGCAGCTTGCTTCCGAGTGCCTACGAGCAGTACTTC
d_gene: -; j_gene: TRBJ1-5; v_gene: TRBV4-1; abundance: -; CDR3aa: CASSLQGLSNQPQHF; CDR3nt: TGCGCCAGCAGCCTCCAGGGTCTCAGCAATCAGCCCCAGCATTTT
d_gene: -; j_gene: TRBJ1-5; v_gene: TRBV7-8; abundance: -; CDR3aa: CASSRSDLRDQPQHF; CDR3nt: TGTGCCAGCAGCCGCTCGGACCTGAGGGATCAGCCCCAGCATTTT
d_gene: -; j_gene: TRBJ2-1; v_gene: TRBV27; abundance: -; CDR3aa: CASSPTLSYEQFF; CDR3nt: TGTGCCAGCAGTCCCACCTTAAGTTATGAGCAGTTCTTC
d_gene: TRBD2; j_gene: TRBJ2-1; v_gene: TRBV10-3; abundance: -; CDR3aa: CAISDERGKRSYNEQFF; CDR3nt: TGTGCCATCAGTGATGAGCGGGGAAAACGCTCCTACAATGAGCAGTTCTTC
d_gene: TRBD2; j_gene: TRBJ2-3; v_gene: TRBV9; abundance: -; CDR3aa: CASSASGASADTQYF; CDR3nt: TGTGCCAGCAGCGCAAGCGGGGCGTCCGCAGATACGCAGTATTTT
d_gene: TRBD2; j_gene: TRBJ2-7; v_gene: TRBV20-1; abundance: -; CDR3aa: CSARESLAGGIEQYF; CDR3nt: TGCAGTGCTAGAGAGTCCCTAGCGGGAGGGATCGAGCAGTACTTC
d_gene: -; j_gene: TRBJ1-1; v_gene: TRBV12-3/TRBV12-4; abundance: -; CDR3aa: CASSSGTPIEGAFF; CDR3nt: TGTGCCAGCAGCTCCGGGACTCCCATTGAGGGAGCTTTCTTT
d_gene: -; j_gene: TRBJ1-1; v_gene: TRBV20-1; abundance: -; CDR3aa: CSARPGFNTEAFF; CDR3nt: TGCAGTGCCCGCCCCGGATTTAACACTGAAGCTTTCTTT
d_gene: -; j_gene: TRBJ1-4; v_gene: TRBV7-9; abundance: -; CDR3aa: CASSLTGRGNEKLFF; CDR3nt: TGTGCCAGCAGCTTGACGGGGCGGGGAAATGAAAAACTGTTTTTT
d_gene: -; j_gene: TRBJ2-7; v_gene: TRBV7-6; abundance: -; CDR3aa: CASSPQGNEQYF; CDR3nt: TGTGCCAGCAGCCCCCAGGGGAACGAGCAGTACTTC
d_gene: TRBD1; j_gene: TRBJ2-7; v_gene: TRBV6-7; abundance: -; CDR3aa: CASSYNRGDEFYEQYF; CDR3nt: TGTGCCAGCAGTTACAACAGGGGAGATGAGTTCTACGAGCAGTACTTC
d_gene: -; j_gene: TRBJ2-5; v_gene: TRBV28; abundance: -; CDR3aa: CASSPPEWSGETQYF; CDR3nt: TGTGCCAGCAGTCCCCCCGAGTGGAGCGGAGAGACCCAGTACTTC
d_gene: -; j_gene: TRBJ1-2; v_gene: TRBV7-3; abundance: -; CDR3aa: CASSPSPGPAYGYTF; CDR3nt: TGTGCCAGCAGCCCCTCACCGGGACCGGCCTATGGCTACACCTTC
d_gene: -; j_gene: TRBJ1-2; v_gene: TRBV13; abundance: -; CDR3aa: CASSLVGGGTLDYSYTF; CDR3nt: TGTGCCAGCAGCTTAGTCGGCGGTGGGACATTAGACTATAGCTACACCTTC
d_gene: -; j_gene: TRBJ2-3; v_gene: TRBV18; abundance: -; CDR3aa: CASSPNEASTDTQYF; CDR3nt: TGTGCCAGCTCACCAAATGAAGCAAGCACAGATACGCAGTATTTT
d_gene: TRBD1; j_gene: TRBJ2-7; v_gene: TRBV20-1; abundance: -; CDR3aa: CSAPEGAAYEQYF; CDR3nt: TGCAGTGCCCCCGAGGGGGCAGCCTACGAGCAGTACTTC
d_gene: -; j_gene: TRBJ2-7; v_gene: TRBV11-2; abundance: -; CDR3aa: CASMTTDEQYF; CDR3nt: TGTGCCAGCATGACGACAGACGAGCAGTACTTC
d_gene: -; j_gene: TRBJ2-5; v_gene: TRBV3-1; abundance: -; CDR3aa: CASSQDEQRGETQYF; CDR3nt: TGTGCCAGCAGCCAAGATGAACAGCGAGGAGAGACCCAGTACTTC
d_gene: -; j_gene: TRBJ2-7; v_gene: TRBV15; abundance: -; CDR3aa: CATSRDKNEQYF; CDR3nt: TGTGCCACCAGCAGAGACAAAAACGAGCAGTACTTC
d_gene: TRBD1; j_gene: TRBJ1-2; v_gene: TRBV4-1; abundance: -; CDR3aa: CASSQWTGALRGYTF; CDR3nt: TGCGCCAGCAGCCAGTGGACAGGGGCTTTAAGGGGCTACACCTTC